This T cell receptor beta chain was identified during a study of blood T cell repertoires in COVID-19. Individuals drawn from approximately 26 US areas were roughly 18 to 95 years old. Participants' own reports of clinical history determined their cohort assignment. Symptom resolution, clearance, or two negative PCRs marked donors in Cohort 3 as recovered. Germline V gene sequence: CDR1 SGHDN, CDR2 FVKESK. This CDR3 region has 16 residues. Trimming cost V 3 bases and J 2 bases; bases outside gene matches: 9. In the authors' workflow: Reference gene primer amplification in the assay estimated nucleated cell counts. Using immunoSEQ multiplex PCR, the repertoire was profiled, and TCRdb retains in-frame clones only, with some absent. For V, J and clone size, that table is used; D and trimming come from the DNA. The sample lists 110,000 to 150,000 clones; over 70% were seen once.

The sample consisted of PBMCs or T cells enriched from blood (not recorded which). This chain uses TRBV14 with TRBJ2-7, with 8 bases fitting TRBD1. The TCR originated in a man between 60 and 70 years old who had recovered from COVID-19. The CDR3 protein is CASSHLDRVGTYEQYF. The CDR3 bases are TGTGCCAGCAGCCACCTGGACAGGGTTGGGACCTACGAGCAGTACTTC.